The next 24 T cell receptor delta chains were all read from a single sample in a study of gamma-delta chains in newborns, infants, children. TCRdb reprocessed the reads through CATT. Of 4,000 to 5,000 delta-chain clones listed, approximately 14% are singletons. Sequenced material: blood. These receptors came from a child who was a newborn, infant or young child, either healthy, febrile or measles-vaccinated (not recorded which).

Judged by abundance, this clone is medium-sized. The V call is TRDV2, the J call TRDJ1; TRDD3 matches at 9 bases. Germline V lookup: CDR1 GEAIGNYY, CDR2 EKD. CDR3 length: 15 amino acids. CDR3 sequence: CSYLGDNRGTDKLIF. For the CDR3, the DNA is TGTTCCTACTTGGGGGATAATAGGGGCACCGATAAACTCATCTTT.

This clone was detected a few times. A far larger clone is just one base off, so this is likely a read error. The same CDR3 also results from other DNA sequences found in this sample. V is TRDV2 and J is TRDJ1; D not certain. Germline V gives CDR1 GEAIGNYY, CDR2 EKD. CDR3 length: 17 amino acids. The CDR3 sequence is CACDTMGLLKNTDKLIF. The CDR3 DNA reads TGCGCCTGTGACACTATGGGACTCCTCAAGAACACCGATAAACTCATCTTT.

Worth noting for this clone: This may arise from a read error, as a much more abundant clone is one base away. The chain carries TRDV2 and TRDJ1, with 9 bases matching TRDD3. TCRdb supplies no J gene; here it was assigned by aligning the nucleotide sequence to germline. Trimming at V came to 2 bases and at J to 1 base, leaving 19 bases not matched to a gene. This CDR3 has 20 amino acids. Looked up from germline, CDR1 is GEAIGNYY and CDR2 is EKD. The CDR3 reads CACDILTPNTGGPTTDKLIF. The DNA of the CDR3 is TGTGCCTGTGACATCCTTACCCCTAATACTGGGGGACCCACCACCGATAAACTCATCTTT.

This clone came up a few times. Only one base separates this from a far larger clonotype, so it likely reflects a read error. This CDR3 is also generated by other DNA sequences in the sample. As DNA, the CDR3 is TGTGCTCTTGGGCCCCGTTTTTTTTACTGGGGACGCCCTCCGGGCACCGATAAGCTCATCTTT. Its protein is CALGPRFFYWGRPPGTDKLIF. This chain joins TRDV1 and TRDJ1; 7 bases map to TRDD3. Germline lookup yields CDR1 TSWWSYY and CDR2 QGS. The CDR3 spans 21 residues.

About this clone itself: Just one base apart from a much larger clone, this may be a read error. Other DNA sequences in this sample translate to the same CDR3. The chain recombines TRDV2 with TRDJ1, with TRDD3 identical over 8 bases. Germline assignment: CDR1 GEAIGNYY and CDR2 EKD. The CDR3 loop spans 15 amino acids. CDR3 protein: CACDPLLGDTDKLIF. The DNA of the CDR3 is TGCGCCTGTGACCCACTACTGGGGGACACCGATAAACTCATCTTT.

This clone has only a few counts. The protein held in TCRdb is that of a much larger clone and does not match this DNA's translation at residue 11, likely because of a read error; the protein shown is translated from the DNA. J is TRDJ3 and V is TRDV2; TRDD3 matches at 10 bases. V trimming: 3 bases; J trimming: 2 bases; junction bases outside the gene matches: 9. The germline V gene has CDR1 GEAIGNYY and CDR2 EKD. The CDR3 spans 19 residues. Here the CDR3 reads CACDRLGDRSPWDTRQMFF. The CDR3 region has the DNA TGTGCCTGTGACCGACTGGGGGATCGTTCCCCCTGGGACACCCGACAGATGTTTTTC.

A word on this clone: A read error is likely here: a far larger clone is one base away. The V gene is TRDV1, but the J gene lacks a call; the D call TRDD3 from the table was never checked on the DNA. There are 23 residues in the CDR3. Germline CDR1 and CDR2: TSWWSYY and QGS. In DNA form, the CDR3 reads TGTGCTCTTGGGGAACTAACCCCACACGACATTACTGGGGGATACGCGTTCGGCGATAAACTTATCTTT. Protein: CALGELTPHDITGGYAFGDKLIF.

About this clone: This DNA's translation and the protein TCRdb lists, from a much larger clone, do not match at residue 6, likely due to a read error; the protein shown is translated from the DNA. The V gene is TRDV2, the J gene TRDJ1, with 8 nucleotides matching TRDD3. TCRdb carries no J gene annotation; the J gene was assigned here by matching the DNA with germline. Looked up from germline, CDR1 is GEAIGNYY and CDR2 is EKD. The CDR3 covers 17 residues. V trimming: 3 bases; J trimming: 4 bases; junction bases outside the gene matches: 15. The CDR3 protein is CACDPRLLTGGGDKLIF. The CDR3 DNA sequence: TGTGCCTGTGACCCTCGCCTACTTACTGGGGGTGGCGATAAACTCATCTTT.

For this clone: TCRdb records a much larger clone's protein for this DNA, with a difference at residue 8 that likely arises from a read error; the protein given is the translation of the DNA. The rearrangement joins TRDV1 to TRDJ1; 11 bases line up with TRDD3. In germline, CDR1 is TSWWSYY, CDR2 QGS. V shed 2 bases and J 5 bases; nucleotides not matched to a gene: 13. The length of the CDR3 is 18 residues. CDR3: CALGEFRSWGILGDKLIF. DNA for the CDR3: TGTGCTCTTGGGGAATTCCGAAGCTGGGGGATACTAGGGGATAAACTCATCTTT.

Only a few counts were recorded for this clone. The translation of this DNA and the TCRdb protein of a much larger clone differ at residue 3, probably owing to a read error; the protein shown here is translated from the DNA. CDR3 coding DNA: TGTGCTCCTGGGGAACCTTCCCGCCTTCCCTGGGGGATACCTCTGACAGCACAACTCTTCTTT. It translates to CAPGEPSRLPWGIPLTAQLFF. The chain links TRDV1 to TRDJ2; TRDD3 agrees at 11 bases. CDR3 length: 21 residues. Germline-derived CDR1 and CDR2 are TSWWSYY and QGS.

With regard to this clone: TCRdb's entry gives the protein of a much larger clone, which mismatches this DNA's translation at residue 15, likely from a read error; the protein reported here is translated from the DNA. The CDR3 nucleotides are TGTGCCTGTTCTGTACTGGGGGATACACGCACCTACACCGATAGACTCATCTTT. Translation: CACSVLGDTRTYTDRLIF. V usage is TRDV2 and J usage is TRDJ1; 12 nucleotides match TRDD3. CDR3 length equals 18 residues. The germline gives CDR1 GEAIGNYY, CDR2 EKD.

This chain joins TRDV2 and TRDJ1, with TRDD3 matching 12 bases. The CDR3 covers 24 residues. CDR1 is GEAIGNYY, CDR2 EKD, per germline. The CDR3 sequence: CARDTVVSRGLGDTLGSHTDKLIF. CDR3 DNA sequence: TGTGCTCGTGACACCGTCGTTTCTCGAGGTCTGGGGGATACGTTGGGAAGTCACACCGATAAACTCATCTTT.

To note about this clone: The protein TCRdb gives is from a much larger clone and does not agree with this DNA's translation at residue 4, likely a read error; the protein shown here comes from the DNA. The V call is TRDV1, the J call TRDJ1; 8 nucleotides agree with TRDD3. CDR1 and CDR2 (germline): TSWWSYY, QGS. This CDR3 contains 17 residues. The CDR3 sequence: CALEERRWGTHTDKLIF. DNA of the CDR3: TGTGCTCTTGAGGAACGTCGCTGGGGGACACACACCGATAAACTCATCTTT.

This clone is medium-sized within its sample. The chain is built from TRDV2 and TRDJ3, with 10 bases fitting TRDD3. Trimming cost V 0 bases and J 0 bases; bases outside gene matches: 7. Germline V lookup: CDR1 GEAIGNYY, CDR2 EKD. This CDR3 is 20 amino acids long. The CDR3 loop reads CACDTLSGGYDSWDTRQMFF. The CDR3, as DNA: TGTGCCTGTGACACCCTCTCGGGGGGATACGACTCCTGGGACACCCGACAGATGTTTTTC.

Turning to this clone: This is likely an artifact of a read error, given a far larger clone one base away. DNA for the CDR3: TGTGCCTCGCTTCCGCTACATTCAGGTACTGGGGGATACAGACGCGATAAACACATCTTT. The encoded protein is CASLPLHSGTGGYRRDKHIF. This chain joins TRDV2 and TRDJ1, with TRDD3 matching over 12 bases. The CDR3 contains 20 residues. From germline, CDR1 is GEAIGNYY and CDR2 EKD.

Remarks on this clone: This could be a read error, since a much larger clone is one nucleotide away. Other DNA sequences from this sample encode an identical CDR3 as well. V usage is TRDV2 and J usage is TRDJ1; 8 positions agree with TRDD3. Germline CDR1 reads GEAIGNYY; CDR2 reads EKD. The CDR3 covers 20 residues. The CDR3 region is CACDSLRGLGGYPHQDKLIF. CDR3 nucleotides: TGTGCTTGTGACAGTCTTCGTGGACTGGGGGGCTACCCTCACCAAGATAAACTCATCTTT.

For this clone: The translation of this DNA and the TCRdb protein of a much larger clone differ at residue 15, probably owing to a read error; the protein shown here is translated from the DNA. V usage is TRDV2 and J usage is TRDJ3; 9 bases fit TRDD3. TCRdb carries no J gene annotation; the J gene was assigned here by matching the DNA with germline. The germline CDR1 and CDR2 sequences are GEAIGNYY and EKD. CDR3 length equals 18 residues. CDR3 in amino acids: CACDNTGGSSWDTRKMFF. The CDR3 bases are TGTGCCTGTGACAATACTGGGGGAAGCTCCTGGGACACCCGAAAGATGTTTTTC.

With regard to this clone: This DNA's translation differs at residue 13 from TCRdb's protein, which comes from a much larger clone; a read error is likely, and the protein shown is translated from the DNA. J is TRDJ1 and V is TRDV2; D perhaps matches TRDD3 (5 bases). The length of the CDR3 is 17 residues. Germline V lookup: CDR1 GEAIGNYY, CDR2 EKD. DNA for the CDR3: TGTGCCTGTGACTCACTTACTCGGGGGCGTAGAACCGAGAAACTCATCTTT. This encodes CACDSLTRGRRTEKLIF.

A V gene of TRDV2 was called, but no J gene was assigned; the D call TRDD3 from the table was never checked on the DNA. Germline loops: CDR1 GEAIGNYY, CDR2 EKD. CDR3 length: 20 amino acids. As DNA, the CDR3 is TGTGCCTGTGACACCGATGGGGGGGGAGACGCGGGGATTAGAACCGATAAGATCATCTTT. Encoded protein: CACDTDGGGDAGIRTDKIIF.

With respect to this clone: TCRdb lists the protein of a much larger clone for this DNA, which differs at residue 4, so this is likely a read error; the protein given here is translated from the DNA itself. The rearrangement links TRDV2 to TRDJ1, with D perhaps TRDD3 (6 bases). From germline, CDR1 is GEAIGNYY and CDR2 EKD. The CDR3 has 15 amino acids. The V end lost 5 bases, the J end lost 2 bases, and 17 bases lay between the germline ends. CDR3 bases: TGTGCCTGTGGCGTCTTGGGGGGGACAACCGATAAACTCATCTTT. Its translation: CACGVLGGTTDKLIF.

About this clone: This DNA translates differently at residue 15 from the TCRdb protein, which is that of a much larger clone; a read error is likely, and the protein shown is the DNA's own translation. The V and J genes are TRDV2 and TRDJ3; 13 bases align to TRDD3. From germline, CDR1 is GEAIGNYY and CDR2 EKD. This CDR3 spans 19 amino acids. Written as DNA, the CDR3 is TGTGCCTGTGACGTACTGGGGGATACGCGAACCTGGGACACCCAACAGATGTTTTTC. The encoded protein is CACDVLGDTRTWDTQQMFF.

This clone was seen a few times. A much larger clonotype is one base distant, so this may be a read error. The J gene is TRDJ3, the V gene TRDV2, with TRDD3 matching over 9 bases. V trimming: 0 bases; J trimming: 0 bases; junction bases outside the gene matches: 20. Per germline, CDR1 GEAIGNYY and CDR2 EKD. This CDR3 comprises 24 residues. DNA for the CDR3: TGTGCCTGTGACACCCCGGAAACTGGGGGACACGCCCAGAATCGCTCCTGGGACACCCGACAGATGTTTTTC. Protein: CACDTPETGGHAQNRSWDTRQMFF.

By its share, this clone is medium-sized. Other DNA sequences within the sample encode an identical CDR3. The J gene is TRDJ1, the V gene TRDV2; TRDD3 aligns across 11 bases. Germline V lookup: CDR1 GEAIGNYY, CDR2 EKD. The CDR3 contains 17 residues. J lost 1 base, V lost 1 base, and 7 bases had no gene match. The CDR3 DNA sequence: TGTGCCTGTGACACTTTGGCTGGGGGATACCGCACCGATAAACTCATCTTT. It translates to CACDTLAGGYRTDKLIF.

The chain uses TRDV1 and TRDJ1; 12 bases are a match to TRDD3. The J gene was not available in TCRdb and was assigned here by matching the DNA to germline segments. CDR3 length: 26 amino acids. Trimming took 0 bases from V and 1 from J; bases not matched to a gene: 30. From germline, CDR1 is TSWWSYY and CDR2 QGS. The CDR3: CALGELVFIRAVRTGGYLQGTDKLIF. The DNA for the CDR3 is TGTGCTCTTGGGGAACTAGTCTTCATAAGAGCCGTACGTACTGGGGGATACCTCCAGGGCACCGATAAACTCATCTTT.